The next 17 T cell receptor beta chains were all read from a single sample in a study of blood T cell repertoires in COVID-19. Libraries were prepared by immunoSEQ multiplex PCR; TCRdb keeps only in-frame clonotypes and omits some of them. In the table there are over 7,500 clones, around 88% of which are singletons. Sequencing used peripheral blood. These receptors came from a woman aged 55 to 70 with active COVID-19.

V and J are TRBV5-1 and TRBJ1-1, with unresolved D. Germline V gene sequence: CDR1 SGHRS, CDR2 YFSETQ. The CDR3 consists of 17 residues. Deletions cut 4 bases from V and 1 base from J, with 20 bases between. The DNA of the CDR3 is TGCGCCAGCAGCCCGATATGGTCGATGGTCGGGAACACTGAAGCTTTCTTT. Its protein product is CASSPIWSMVGNTEAFF.

This chain links TRBV15 with TRBJ2-2; 13 bases line up with TRBD2. This CDR3 spans 20 amino acids. With 1 base clipped from V and 4 bases from J, the junction kept 12 bases outside the gene matches. Germline V gene sequence: CDR1 LNHNV, CDR2 YYDKDF (reference sequence). The CDR3 sequence: CATSRVPNGLAGATTGELFF. The CDR3 DNA sequence: TGTGCCACCAGCAGAGTCCCGAACGGACTAGCGGGGGCCACCACCGGGGAGCTGTTTTTT.

The V gene is TRBV27, the J gene TRBJ2-7; D call uncertain. The CDR3 spans 11 residues. Trimming stripped 4 bases from V and 2 bases from J, with 3 bases between. CDR1 is MNHEY and CDR2 is SMNVEV in the germline V gene (reference sequence). The CDR3 protein is CASSSAYEQYF. In nucleotides, the CDR3 is TGTGCCAGCAGTTCCGCCTACGAGCAGTACTTC.

This clone showed up just once. This chain uses TRBV10-3 with TRBJ1-3, with D uncertain. There are 17 residues in the CDR3. The V end lost 0 bases, the J end lost 4 bases, and 16 bases lay between the germline ends. Germline CDR1 reads ENHRY; CDR2 reads SYGVKD. The CDR3 loop reads CAISESLSRVPGNTIYF. DNA for the CDR3: TGTGCCATCAGTGAGTCCCTTTCGAGAGTACCAGGAAACACCATATATTTT.

The CDR3 bases are TGTGCCTGGAGTGTACAGGGGAATTCACCCCTCCACTTT. Protein product: CAWSVQGNSPLHF. V usage is TRBV30 and J usage is TRBJ1-6, with 7 bases identical to TRBD1. Germline-derived CDR1 and CDR2 are GTSNPN and SVGIG (reference sequence). The J segment lost 7 bases and the V segment lost 0 bases, leaving 0 bases of the junction unmatched. The CDR3 consists of 13 residues.

This clone is a singleton in its sample. The rearrangement joins TRBV27 to TRBJ2-1; 9 positions agree with TRBD2. CDR3 size: 15 residues. The V and J ends lost 0 bases and 9 bases, in that order; junction bases with no gene match: 6. CDR1 and CDR2 (germline): MNHEY, SMNVEV (reference sequence). The CDR3 here is CASSLSVAGEGEQFF. CDR3 sequence (DNA): TGTGCCAGCAGTTTATCGGTAGCGGGGGAGGGTGAGCAGTTCTTC.

The CDR3 DNA is TGTGCCAGCAGTAAAAGACAGGTCCGTAAAGAGCAGTACTTC. This gives the protein CASSKRQVRKEQYF. V usage is TRBV6-5 and J usage is TRBJ2-7, with D perhaps TRBD1 (6 bases). V lost 5 bases, J lost 7 bases, and 18 bases lay in between. The CDR3 contains 14 residues. Germline V gives CDR1 MNHEY, CDR2 SVGAGI.

The J gene is TRBJ2-1, the V gene TRBV15; no clear D. This CDR3 has 16 amino acids. The germline gives CDR1 LNHNV, CDR2 YYDKDF (reference sequence). Trimming pared 0 bases from V and 0 bases from J, leaving 9 bases between. The CDR3 loop reads CATSRDLLSSYNEQFF. The CDR3 bases are TGTGCCACCAGCAGAGATCTTCTCTCCTCCTACAATGAGCAGTTCTTC.

This clone was observed once. The chain has TRBV30 and TRBJ1-2; 9 bases fit TRBD1. The CDR3 has 15 amino acids. Germline V gene sequence: CDR1 GTSNPN, CDR2 SVGIG (reference sequence). V shed 3 bases and J 4 bases; nucleotides not matched to a gene: 9. CDR3 sequence: CAWSPLGQGGYGYTF. Written as DNA, the CDR3 is TGTGCCTGGAGCCCTCTGGGACAGGGAGGCTATGGCTACACCTTC.

The J gene is TRBJ1-4, the V gene TRBV28; D is perhaps TRBD1 (5 bases). With 4 bases removed from V and 8 bases from J, the gap between germline ends came to 14 bases. CDR1 and CDR2 from the germline V gene are MDHEN and SYDVKM. This CDR3 comprises 14 residues. CDR3 amino acids: CASSYPGGNEKLFF. CDR3 nucleotides: TGTGCCAGCAGTTATCCGGGGGGTAACGAAAAACTGTTTTTT. The variable domain in full, with the rest retrieved from reference TRBV28 and TRBJ1-4, is DVKVTQSSRYLVKRTGEKVFLECVQDMDHENMFWYRQDPGLGLRLIYFSYDVKMKEKGDIPEGYSVSREKKERFSLILESASTNQTSMYLCASSYPGGNEKLFFGSGTQLSVL.

The chain joins TRBV5-1 to TRBJ1-1, with TRBD1 as a possible D gene (6 bases). There are 15 residues in the CDR3. The V end lost 3 bases, the J end lost 1 base, and 13 bases lay between the germline ends. The germline V gene has CDR1 SGHRS and CDR2 YFSETQ. CDR3 protein: CASSSAPGQNTEAFF. For the CDR3, the DNA is TGCGCCAGCAGCTCGGCTCCGGGACAGAACACTGAAGCTTTCTTT.

The chain combines TRBV11-3 with TRBJ1-6; D is undetermined. The length of the CDR3 is 17 residues. The germline V gene encodes CDR1 SGHNT and CDR2 YENEEA. V dropped 0 bases and J dropped 3 bases, with 12 bases sitting between them. The CDR3 nucleotides read TGTGCCAGCAGCTTAGAAGGTCAGGCCGGCTATAATTCACCCCTCCACTTT. Translation gives CASSLEGQAGYNSPLHF.

This clone was seen only a few times. This chain joins TRBV6-5 and TRBJ2-7; 7 bases line up with TRBD2. Germline loops: CDR1 MNHEY, CDR2 SVGAGI. Trimming cost V 2 bases and J 5 bases; bases outside gene matches: 3. The CDR3 is made up of 13 amino acids. The chain's CDR3 is CASSYLGGDEQYF. The DNA of the CDR3 is TGTGCCAGCAGTTACCTGGGAGGGGACGAGCAGTACTTC.

The chain links TRBV5-6 to TRBJ1-2; D remains ambiguous. This CDR3 is built from 16 residues. The V end was cut by 3 bases, the J end by 0 bases, with 15 bases between. The germline V gene has CDR1 SGHDT and CDR2 YYEEEE. CDR3 region: CASSWEVGDANYGYTF. The DNA of the CDR3 is TGTGCCAGCAGCTGGGAGGTGGGAGACGCTAACTATGGCTACACCTTC.

This sequence joins TRBV6-5 and TRBJ1-1; D might be TRBD1 (5 bases). Germline V gives CDR1 MNHEY, CDR2 SVGAGI. With 8 bases removed from V and 11 bases from J, the gap between germline ends came to 12 bases. The CDR3 has 10 amino acids. CDR3: CASWLAGAFF. CDR3 DNA sequence: TGTGCCAGCTGGTTAGCAGGGGCTTTCTTT.

The chain has TRBV29-1 and TRBJ2-5, with D perhaps TRBD1 (6 bases). CDR1 and CDR2 from the germline V gene are SQVTM and ANQGSEA. The CDR3 has 15 residues. The V gene lost 7 bases and the J gene lost 4 bases, with 22 bases spanning the gap. The CDR3 sequence: CSATTSGAATETQYF. CDR3 nucleotide sequence: TGCAGCGCTACCACGTCAGGGGCGGCCACAGAGACCCAGTACTTC.

The rearrangement uses TRBV6-5 and TRBJ1-1, with a weak D call TRBD1 (5 bases). The germline V and J ends were trimmed by 5 bases and 0 bases, with 10 bases remaining between them. Germline V gives CDR1 MNHEY, CDR2 SVGAGI. The CDR3 is made up of 14 amino acids. CDR3 in DNA: TGTGCCAGCAGTAGGGGCTTTATGAACACTGAAGCTTTCTTT. Protein product: CASSRGFMNTEAFF.